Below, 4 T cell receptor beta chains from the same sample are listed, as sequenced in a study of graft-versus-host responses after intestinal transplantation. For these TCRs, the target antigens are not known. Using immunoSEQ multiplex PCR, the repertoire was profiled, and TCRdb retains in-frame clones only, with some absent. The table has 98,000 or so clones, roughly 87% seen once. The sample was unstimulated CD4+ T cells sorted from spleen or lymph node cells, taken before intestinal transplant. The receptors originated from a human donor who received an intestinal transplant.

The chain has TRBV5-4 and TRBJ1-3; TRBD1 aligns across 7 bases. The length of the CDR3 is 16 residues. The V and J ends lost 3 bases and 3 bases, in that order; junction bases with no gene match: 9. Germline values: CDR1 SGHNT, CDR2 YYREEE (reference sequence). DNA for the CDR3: TGTGCCAGCAGCTCACCCAGGGACAGACTTGGAAACACCATATATTTT. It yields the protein CASSSPRDRLGNTIYF. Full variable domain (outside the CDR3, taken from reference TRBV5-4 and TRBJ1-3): ETGVTQSPTHLIKTRGQQVTLRCSSQSGHNTVSWYQQALGQGPQFIFQYYREEENGRGNFPPRFSGLQFPNYSSELNVNALELDDSALYLCASSSPRDRLGNTIYFGEGSWLTVV.

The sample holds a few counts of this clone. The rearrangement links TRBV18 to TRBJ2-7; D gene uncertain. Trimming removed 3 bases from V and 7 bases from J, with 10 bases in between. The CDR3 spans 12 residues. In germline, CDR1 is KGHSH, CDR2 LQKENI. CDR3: CASSPVSREQYF. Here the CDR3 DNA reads TGTGCCAGCTCACCGGTTTCCCGGGAGCAGTACTTC.

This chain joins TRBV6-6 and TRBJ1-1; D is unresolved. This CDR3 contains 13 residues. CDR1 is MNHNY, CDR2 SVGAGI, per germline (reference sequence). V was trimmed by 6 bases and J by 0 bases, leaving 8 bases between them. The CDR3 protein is CASSRALNTEAFF. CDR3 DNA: TGTGCCAGCAGCCGGGCCTTGAACACTGAAGCTTTCTTT.

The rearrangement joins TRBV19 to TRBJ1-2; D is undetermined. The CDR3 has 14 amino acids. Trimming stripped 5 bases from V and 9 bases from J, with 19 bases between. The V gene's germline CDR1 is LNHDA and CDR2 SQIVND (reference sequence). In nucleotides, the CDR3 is TGTGCCAGTAGTTCATGGGAGGGCGAGGGAAGCTACACCTTC. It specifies CASSSWEGEGSYTF. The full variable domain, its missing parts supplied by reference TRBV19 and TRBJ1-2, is DGGITQSPKYLFRKEGQNVTLSCEQNLNHDAMYWYRQDPGQGLRLIYYSQIVNDFQKGDIAEGYSVSREKKESFPLTVTSAQKNPTAFYLCASSSWEGEGSYTFGSGTRLTVV.